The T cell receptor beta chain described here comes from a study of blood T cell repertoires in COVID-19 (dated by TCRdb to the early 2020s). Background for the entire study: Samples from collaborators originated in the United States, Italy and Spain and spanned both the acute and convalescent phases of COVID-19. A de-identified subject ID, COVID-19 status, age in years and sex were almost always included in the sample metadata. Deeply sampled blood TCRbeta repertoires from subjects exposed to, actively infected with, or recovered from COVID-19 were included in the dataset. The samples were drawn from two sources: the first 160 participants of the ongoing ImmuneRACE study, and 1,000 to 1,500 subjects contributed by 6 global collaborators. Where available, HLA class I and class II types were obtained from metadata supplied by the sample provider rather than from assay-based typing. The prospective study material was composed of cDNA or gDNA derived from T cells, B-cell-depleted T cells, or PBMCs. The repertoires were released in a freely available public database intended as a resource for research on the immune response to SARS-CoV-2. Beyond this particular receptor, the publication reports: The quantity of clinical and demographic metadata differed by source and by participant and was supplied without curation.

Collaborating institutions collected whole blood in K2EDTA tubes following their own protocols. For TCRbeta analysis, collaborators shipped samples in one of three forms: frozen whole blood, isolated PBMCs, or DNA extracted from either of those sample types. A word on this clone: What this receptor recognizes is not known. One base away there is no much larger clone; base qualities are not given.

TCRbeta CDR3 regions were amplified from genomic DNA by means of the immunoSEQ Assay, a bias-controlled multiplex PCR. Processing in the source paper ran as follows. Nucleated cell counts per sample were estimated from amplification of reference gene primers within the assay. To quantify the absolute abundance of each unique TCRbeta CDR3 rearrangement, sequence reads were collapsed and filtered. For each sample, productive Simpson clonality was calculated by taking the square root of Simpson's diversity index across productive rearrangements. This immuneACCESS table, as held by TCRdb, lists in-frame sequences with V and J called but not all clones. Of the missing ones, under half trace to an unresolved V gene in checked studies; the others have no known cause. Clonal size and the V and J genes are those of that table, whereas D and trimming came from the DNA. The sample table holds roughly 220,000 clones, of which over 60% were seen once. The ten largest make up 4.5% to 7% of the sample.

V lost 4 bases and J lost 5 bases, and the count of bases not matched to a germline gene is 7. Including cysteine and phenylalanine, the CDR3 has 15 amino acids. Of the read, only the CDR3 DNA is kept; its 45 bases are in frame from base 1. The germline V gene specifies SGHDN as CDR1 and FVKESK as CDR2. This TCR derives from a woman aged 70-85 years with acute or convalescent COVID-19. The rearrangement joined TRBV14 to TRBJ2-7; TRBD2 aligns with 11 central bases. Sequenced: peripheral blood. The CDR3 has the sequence CASSRLAGGLHEQYF. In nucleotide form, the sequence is TGTGCCAGCAGCCGCTTAGCGGGAGGGCTCCACGAGCAGTACTTC.